The 21 T cell receptor beta chains below come from one sample, sequenced in a study of human T cells and chemical hapten exposure. Using its own MiXCR run on the RACE reads, TCRdb lists one record per CDR3 protein. The sample contains fewer than 300,000 distinct CDR3 sequences, approximately 8.6% of which appear only once. Time point denoted: pre-sensitization, week 0. Treatment reported: therapeutic diphenylcyclopropenone sensitization with weekly scalp DPC. The specimen was whole blood, collected in connection with sensitization to the hapten diphenylcyclopropenone (DPC). The receptors shown here come from a woman in her thirties or forties with alopecia areata. Some clones in this sample may be carry-over from other donors' samples.

CDR3 nucleotides: TGTGCCAGCAGCACCCGGACCCGGACCAACACAGATACGCAGTATTTT. This gives the protein CASSTRTRTNTDTQYF. The V gene is TRBV9, the J gene TRBJ2-3; D remains unclear. Between the trimmed V and J ends, which lost 4 bases and 2 bases, there was a span of 17 bases. Germline-derived CDR1 and CDR2 are SGDLS and YYNGEE. This CDR3 comprises 16 residues.

This clonotype has at least ten counts. The chain is built from TRBV24-1 and TRBJ2-1; D not resolved. V was shortened by 3 bases and J by 1 base, with 3 bases between the two germline ends. The CDR3 runs to 13 residues. Germline lookup yields CDR1 KGHDR and CDR2 SFDVKD. This chain's CDR3 is CATSDKSYNEQFF. CDR3 in DNA: TGTGCCACCAGTGATAAGTCCTACAATGAGCAGTTCTTC.

This clonotype showed up just a few times. The chain combines TRBV7-6 with TRBJ2-3; D gene unclear. Per the germline V gene, CDR1 is SGHVS and CDR2 is FNYEAQ. The length of the CDR3 is 14 residues. V dropped 4 bases and J dropped 3 bases, with 11 bases sitting between them. Here the CDR3 DNA reads TGTGCCAGCAGCTACGGTTTGGGGACAGATACGCAGTATTTT. This sequence encodes CASSYGLGTDTQYF.

The chain recombines TRBV5-1 with TRBJ2-3; 13 bases are a match to TRBD2. This CDR3 comprises 16 residues. CDR1 and CDR2 from the germline V gene are SGHRS and YFSETQ. Trimming cost V 7 bases and J 2 bases; bases outside gene matches: 7. CDR3 DNA sequence: TGCGCCAGCCGGGCCGGGACTAGCGGGATCACAGATACGCAGTATTTT. Its translation is CASRAGTSGITDTQYF.

This clonotype was observed at least ten times. This chain joins TRBV29-1 and TRBJ2-3, with a possible D match to TRBD1 (6 bases). This CDR3 spans 16 amino acids. V lost 7 bases, J lost 2 bases, and 22 bases lay in between. CDR1 is SQVTM and CDR2 is ANQGSEA in the germline V gene. The CDR3 protein is CSAPGGPLESTDTQYF. Here the CDR3 DNA reads TGCAGCGCTCCTGGGGGCCCTCTAGAATCCACAGATACGCAGTATTTT.

There are a few counts of this clonotype. V is TRBV10-3 and J is TRBJ1-1; 8 bases fit TRBD1. The V gene end was trimmed by 3 bases and the J gene end by 7 bases; junction bases not matched to a gene: 4. This CDR3 spans 13 amino acids. Looked up from germline, CDR1 is ENHRY and CDR2 is SYGVKD. The CDR3 DNA sequence: TGTGCCATCAGTGATAGGACAGGGAATGAAGCTTTCTTT. Amino acid sequence: CAISDRTGNEAFF.

As regards this clonotype: A read error may account for a junction end that differs from germline. V and J are TRBV20-1 and TRBJ2-1, with D perhaps assigned TRBD1 or TRBD2 (5 bases each). The CDR3 has 11 residues. Germline V gene sequence: CDR1 DFQATT, CDR2 SNEGSKA (reference sequence). The DNA for the CDR3 is TGCAGTGCTAGAGATGGGACCGCCACGGTCTTC. Translation gives CSARDGTATVF.

This clonotype showed up just a few times. The chain uses TRBV15 and TRBJ2-7; D unresolved. V was trimmed by 0 bases and J by 7 bases, leaving 4 bases between them. CDR1 LNHNV and CDR2 YYDKDF come from the germline V gene (reference sequence). The CDR3 is 11 residues long. CDR3: CATSRDGEQYF. The CDR3 DNA reads TGTGCCACCAGCAGAGACGGGGAGCAGTACTTC.

This chain links TRBV9 with TRBJ2-7; D gene unclear. The CDR3 has 14 residues. Trimming removed 0 bases at V and 1 base at J, with 8 bases between. CDR1 and CDR2 from the germline V gene are SGDLS and YYNGEE. The CDR3 coding sequence is TGTGCCAGCAGCGTAGGGGTGCTTTCCTACGAGCAGTACTTC. Translation gives CASSVGVLSYEQYF.

This clonotype was detected a few times. The rearrangement joins TRBV12-3 or TRBV12-4 to TRBJ1-1, with D hard to call. Trimming removed 6 bases from V and 5 bases from J, with 16 bases in between. This CDR3 has 14 amino acids. CDR3 in amino acids: CASRAGEVGTEAFF. CDR3 DNA: TGTGCCAGCAGGGCCGGGGAGGTAGGGACTGAAGCTTTCTTT.

The table lists this clonotype with a few counts. The chain links TRBV18 to TRBJ2-6; perhaps D is TRBD1 or TRBD2 (5 bases each). From germline, CDR1 is KGHSH and CDR2 LQKENI. The CDR3 sequence is 16 residues long. The V and J ends lost 0 bases and 4 bases respectively, with 10 bases between them. DNA for the CDR3: TGTGCCAGCTCACCACCTTCAGGGACCGGGGCCAACGTCCTGACTTTC. The encoded protein is CASSPPSGTGANVLTF.

The rearrangement joins TRBV20-1 to TRBJ2-7, with 7 bases matching TRBD1. V lost 5 bases to trimming and J lost 3 bases; unmatched junction nucleotides: 7. CDR1 and CDR2 (germline): DFQATT, SNEGSKA (reference sequence). This CDR3 comprises 13 residues. CDR3 region: CSAGRDSFYEQYF. DNA of the CDR3: TGCAGTGCTGGCCGGGACAGTTTCTACGAGCAGTACTTC.

This clonotype was observed a handful of times. V and J are TRBV6-5 and TRBJ1-6; D remains unclear. The CDR3 loop spans 15 amino acids. From germline, CDR1 is MNHEY and CDR2 SVGAGI. Trimming removed 6 bases from V and 10 bases from J, with 19 bases in between. The CDR3 DNA reads as TGTGCCAGCAGAGGGCAGCGAGGTGAAGTCTCACCCCTCCACTTT. Amino acid sequence: CASRGQRGEVSPLHF.

The chain combines TRBV27 with TRBJ2-7; D uncertain. V was cut by 8 bases and J by 1 base, with 21 bases left in between. The germline V gene has CDR1 MNHEY and CDR2 SMNVEV (reference sequence). The CDR3 covers 16 residues. The DNA of the CDR3 is TGTGCCAGCCCGAACCAACCGGGCAACTCATCCTACGAGCAGTACTTC. Its protein is CASPNQPGNSSYEQYF.

The J gene is TRBJ2-7, the V gene TRBV9; 7 nucleotides align to TRBD1. Trimming removed 4 bases from V and 2 bases from J; junction bases left unmatched: 9. Per the germline V gene, CDR1 is SGDLS and CDR2 is YYNGEE. This CDR3 has 15 residues. For the CDR3, the DNA is TGTGCCAGCAGCAACGGTAACAGGGGAGCCTACGAGCAGTACTTC. This sequence encodes CASSNGNRGAYEQYF. The full variable domain, completed using reference TRBV9 and TRBJ2-7, is DSGVTQTPKHLITATGQRVTLRCSPRSGDLSVYWYQQSLDQGLQFLIQYYNGEERAKGNILERFSAQQFPDLHSELNLSSLELGDSALYFCASSNGNRGAYEQYFGPGTRLTVT.

The chain is built from TRBV7-2 and TRBJ2-1, with 7 bases fitting TRBD1. J gave up 10 bases and V 0 bases, and 12 bases lay outside the gene matches. The CDR3 is 16 amino acids. Germline V CDR1 and CDR2: SGHTA, FQGNSA. The CDR3 is CASSLAGTAPYEEQFF. CDR3 coding DNA: TGTGCCAGCAGCTTAGCCGGGACAGCTCCTTACGAGGAGCAGTTCTTC.

In this sample, this clonotype turned up many times. The chain is built from TRBV12-3 or TRBV12-4 and TRBJ2-5; 12 bases align to TRBD2. The length of the CDR3 is 14 residues. Germline trimming cut 3 bases from V and 4 bases from J; bases unmatched to any gene: 0. CDR3 in amino acids: CASSLTSGRETQYF. The CDR3 DNA reads as TGTGCCAGCAGTTTGACTAGCGGGAGAGAGACCCAGTACTTC.

This clonotype was seen a handful of times. The V gene is TRBV4-2, the J gene TRBJ2-1; TRBD2 might be the D (6 bases). CDR1 is LGHNA and CDR2 is YNFKEQ in the germline V gene. Trimming shortened V by 1 base and J by 6 bases, and 10 bases separated the two germline ends. The CDR3 consists of 14 residues. In DNA form, the CDR3 reads TGTGCCAGCAGCCAAGGTGGGGGAGGCAATGAGCAGTTCTTC. It specifies CASSQGGGGNEQFF.

This clonotype has only a few counts. This rearrangement joins TRBV10-3 to TRBJ2-1; 10 bases line up with TRBD1. The CDR3 loop spans 14 amino acids. V was clipped by 2 bases and J by 6 bases; unmatched bases: 1. In germline, CDR1 is ENHRY, CDR2 SYGVKD. This CDR3 is CAISERTGGNEQFF. The CDR3 DNA reads as TGTGCCATCAGTGAGAGGACAGGGGGCAATGAGCAGTTCTTC.

The chain is built from TRBV5-1 and TRBJ2-3, with D possibly matching TRBD1 (5 bases). The V and J ends lost 10 bases and 6 bases respectively, with 9 bases between them. The CDR3 covers 10 residues. CDR1 SGHRS and CDR2 YFSETQ come from the germline V gene. CDR3 coding DNA: TGCGCCCAGCCAGGGGATACGCAGTATTTT. It yields the protein CAQPGDTQYF.

In nucleotides, the CDR3 is TGTGCCAGCAGCAGGGGGATTCTCTCATTGAACACTGAAGCTTTCTTT. It translates to CASSRGILSLNTEAFF. This chain uses TRBV6-5 with TRBJ1-1; 7 nucleotides match TRBD1. Trimming took 6 bases from V and 0 from J; bases not matched to a gene: 10. The germline CDR1 and CDR2 sequences are MNHEY and SVGAGI. This CDR3 comprises 16 residues.